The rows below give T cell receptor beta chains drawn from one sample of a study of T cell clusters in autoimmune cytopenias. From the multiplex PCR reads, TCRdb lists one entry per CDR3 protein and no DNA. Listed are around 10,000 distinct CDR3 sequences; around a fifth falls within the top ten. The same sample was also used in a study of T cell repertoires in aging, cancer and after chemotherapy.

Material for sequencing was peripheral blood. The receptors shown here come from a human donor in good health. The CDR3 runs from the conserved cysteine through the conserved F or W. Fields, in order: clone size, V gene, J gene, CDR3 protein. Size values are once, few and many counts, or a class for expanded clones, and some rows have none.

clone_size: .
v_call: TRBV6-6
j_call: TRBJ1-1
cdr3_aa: CASSFGQGGTEAFF

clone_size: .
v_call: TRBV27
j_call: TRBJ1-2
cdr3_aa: CASSHRQGRYGYTF

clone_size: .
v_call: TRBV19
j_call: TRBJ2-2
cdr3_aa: CASSIVGELFF

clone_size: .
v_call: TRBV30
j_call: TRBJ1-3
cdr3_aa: CAWSLGSLFSGNTIYF

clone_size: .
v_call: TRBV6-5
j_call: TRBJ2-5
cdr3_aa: CASSDHREETQYF

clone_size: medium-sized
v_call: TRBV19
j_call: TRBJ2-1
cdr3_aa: CASSPRRTSGYEQFF

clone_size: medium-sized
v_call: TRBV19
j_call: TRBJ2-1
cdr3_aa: CASSARPVNEQFF

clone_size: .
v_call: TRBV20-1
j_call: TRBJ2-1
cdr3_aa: CSASPSGTGNEQFF

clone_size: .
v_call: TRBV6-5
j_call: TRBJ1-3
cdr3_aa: CASSGVRGAGNTIYF

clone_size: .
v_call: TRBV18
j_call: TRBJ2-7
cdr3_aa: CASSPSGGPEQYF

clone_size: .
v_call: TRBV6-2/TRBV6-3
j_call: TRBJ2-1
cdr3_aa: CASSYAGRTYNEQFF

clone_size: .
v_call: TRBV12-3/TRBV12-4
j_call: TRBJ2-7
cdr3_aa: CASSPAGTRSYEQYF

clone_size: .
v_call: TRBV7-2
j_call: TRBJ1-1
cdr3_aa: CASSLTGVGNTEAFF

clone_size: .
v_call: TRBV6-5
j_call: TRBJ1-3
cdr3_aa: CASLGGSTIYF

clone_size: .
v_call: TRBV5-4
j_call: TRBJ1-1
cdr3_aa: CASSLDGTPWGAFF

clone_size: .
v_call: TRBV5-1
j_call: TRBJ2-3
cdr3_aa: CASSLLAGGPNTDTQYF

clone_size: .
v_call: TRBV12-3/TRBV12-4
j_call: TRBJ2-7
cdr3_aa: CASSTGTENYEQYF

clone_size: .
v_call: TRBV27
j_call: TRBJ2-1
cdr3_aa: CASKAGQGNEQFF

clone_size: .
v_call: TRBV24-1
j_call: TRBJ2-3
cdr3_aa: CATSGRGTTDTQYF

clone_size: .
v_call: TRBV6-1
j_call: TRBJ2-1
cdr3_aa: CASRRPPGLAGGSPSYNEQFF

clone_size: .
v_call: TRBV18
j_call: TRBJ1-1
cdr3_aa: CASSPPLGLTEAFF

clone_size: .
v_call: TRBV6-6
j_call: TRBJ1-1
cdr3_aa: CASSYVANTEAFF

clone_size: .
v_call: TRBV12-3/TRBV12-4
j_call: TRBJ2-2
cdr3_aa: CASSSRIRTTGELFF

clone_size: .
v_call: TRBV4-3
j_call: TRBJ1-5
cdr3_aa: CASSQDPQGRQPQHF

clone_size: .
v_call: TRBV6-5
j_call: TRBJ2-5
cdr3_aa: CASSYFGETQYF

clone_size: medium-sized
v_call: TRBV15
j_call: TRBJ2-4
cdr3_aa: CATSRGGAVAKNIQYF

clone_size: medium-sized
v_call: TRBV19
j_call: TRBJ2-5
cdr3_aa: CASSSSGVQETQYF

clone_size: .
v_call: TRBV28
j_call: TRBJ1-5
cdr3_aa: CASSISGLDQPQHF

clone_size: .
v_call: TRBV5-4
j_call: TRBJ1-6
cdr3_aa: CASSIQGILNSPLHF

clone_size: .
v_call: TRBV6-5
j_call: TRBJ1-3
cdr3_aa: CASRRTGGRGGNTIYF

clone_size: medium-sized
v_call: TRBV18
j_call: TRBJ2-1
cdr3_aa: CASSPLPGLAGNEQFF

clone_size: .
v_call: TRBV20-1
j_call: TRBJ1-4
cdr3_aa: CSATGDRRYRNEKLFF

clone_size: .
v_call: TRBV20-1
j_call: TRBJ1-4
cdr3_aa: CSALGQTNEKLFF

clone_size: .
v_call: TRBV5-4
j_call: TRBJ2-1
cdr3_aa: CASSLGFYNEQFF

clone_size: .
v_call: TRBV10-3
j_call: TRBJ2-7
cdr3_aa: CAISEYTGSYEQYF

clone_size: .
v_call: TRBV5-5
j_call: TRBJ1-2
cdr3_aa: CASSLGLQGVYGYTF

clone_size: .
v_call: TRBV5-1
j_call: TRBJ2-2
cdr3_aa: CASSLYGQSTGELFF

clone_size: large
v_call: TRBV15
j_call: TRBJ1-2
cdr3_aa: CATSMGQGDEGYTF

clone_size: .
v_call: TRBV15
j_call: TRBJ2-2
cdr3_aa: CATSREAGGAGELFF

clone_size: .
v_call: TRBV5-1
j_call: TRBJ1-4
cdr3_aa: CASSQAGTGNEKLFF

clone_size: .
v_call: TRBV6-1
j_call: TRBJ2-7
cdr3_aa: CASSEATSGGYFGEQYF

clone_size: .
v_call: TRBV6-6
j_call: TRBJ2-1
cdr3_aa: CASNIQAGAYNEQFF

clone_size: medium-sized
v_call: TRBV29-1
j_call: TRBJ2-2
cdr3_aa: CSVEARTGPTGELFF

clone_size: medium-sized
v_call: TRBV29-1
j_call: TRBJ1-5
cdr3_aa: CSVGWAGNQPQHF

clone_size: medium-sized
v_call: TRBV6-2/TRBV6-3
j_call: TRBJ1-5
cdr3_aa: CASSYSLGDQPQHF

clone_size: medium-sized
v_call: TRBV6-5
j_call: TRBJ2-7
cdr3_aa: CASKGLDRNEQYF

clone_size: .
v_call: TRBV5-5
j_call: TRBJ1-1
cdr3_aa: CASSLWPRGSTEAFF

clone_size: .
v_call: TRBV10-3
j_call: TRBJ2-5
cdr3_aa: CAISESRRLTDPTETQYF

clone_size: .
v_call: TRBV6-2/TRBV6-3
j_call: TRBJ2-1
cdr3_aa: CASRPTSGRAVRYNEQFF

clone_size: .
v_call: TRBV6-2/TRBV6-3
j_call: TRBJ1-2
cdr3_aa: CASSYGFYGYTF

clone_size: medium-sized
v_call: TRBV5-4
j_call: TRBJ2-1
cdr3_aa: CASSLANEQFF

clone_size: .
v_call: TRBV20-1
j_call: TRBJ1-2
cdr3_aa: CSARESQVDGYTF

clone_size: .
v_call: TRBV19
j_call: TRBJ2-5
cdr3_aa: CASSMTGGETQYF

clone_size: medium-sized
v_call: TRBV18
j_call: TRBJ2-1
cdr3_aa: CASSPSSTDNEQFF

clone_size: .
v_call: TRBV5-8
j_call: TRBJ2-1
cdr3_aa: CASSLAVVSGRGPIF

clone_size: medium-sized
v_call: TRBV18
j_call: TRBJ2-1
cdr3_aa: CASSISGGFNNEQFF

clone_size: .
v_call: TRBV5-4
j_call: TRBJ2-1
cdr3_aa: CASSSALAGGPNEQFF

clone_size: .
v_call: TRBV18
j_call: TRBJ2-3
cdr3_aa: CASSPTYPQYF

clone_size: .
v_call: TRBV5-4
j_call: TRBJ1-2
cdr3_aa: CASSLGQVEGYTF

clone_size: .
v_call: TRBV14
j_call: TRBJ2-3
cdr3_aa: CASSQVASGGRADTQYF